The 27 T cell receptor beta chains below come from one sample, sequenced in a study of blood T cell repertoires in COVID-19. Profiled with immunoSEQ multiplex PCR; TCRdb holds only in-frame clones, not every one. This sample has more than 85,000 clones, with roughly 90% found just once. Sequenced: peripheral blood. The receptors shown here come from a human donor with COVID-19, enrolled during active disease. The donor label of this sample is uncertain.

The V gene is TRBV3-1 (or the pseudogene TRBV3-2), the J gene TRBJ1-2; D is uncertain. The CDR3 loop spans 16 amino acids. The V gene lost 3 bases and the J gene lost 6 bases, with 20 bases spanning the gap. Germline CDR1 is LGHDT and CDR2 is YNNKEL (reference sequence). DNA of the CDR3: TGTGCCAGCAGCCAGACGGTCGGGGATTCCCCTCATGGCTACACCTTC. Translated: CASSQTVGDSPHGYTF.

The V gene is TRBV5-1, the J gene TRBJ1-4; D ambiguous. The ends were cut back, 5 bases at V and 3 bases at J, with 11 bases in the middle. The germline CDR1 and CDR2 sequences are SGHRS and YFSETQ. The CDR3 extends over 14 amino acids. CDR3 sequence reads: CASSPQVANEKLFF. CDR3 in DNA: TGCGCCAGCAGTCCGCAGGTAGCTAATGAAAAACTGTTTTTT. Supplemented by reference TRBV5-1 and TRBJ1-4, the full variable domain reads KAGVTQTPRYLIKTRGQQVTLSCSPISGHRSVSWYQQTPGQGLQFLFEYFSETQRNKGNFPGRFSGRQFSNSRSEMNVSTLELGDSALYLCASSPQVANEKLFFGSGTQLSVL.

The V gene is TRBV14, the J gene TRBJ2-1; D may be TRBD2 (5 bases). The germline CDR1 and CDR2 sequences are SGHDN and FVKESK. Trimming removed 4 bases at V and 6 bases at J, with 16 bases between. The CDR3 runs 15 residues. CDR3 sequence reads: CASSPLPGFGNEQFF. CDR3 sequence (DNA): TGTGCCAGCAGCCCCCTTCCGGGGTTCGGCAATGAGCAGTTCTTC.

The J gene is TRBJ2-5, the V gene TRBV9; 7 bases agree with TRBD2. Germline trimming cut 0 bases from V and 2 bases from J; bases unmatched to any gene: 7. The CDR3 totals 16 residues. Germline lookup yields CDR1 SGDLS and CDR2 YYNGEE. The CDR3 nucleotides read TGTGCCAGCAGCGTAGGGATAGCGGGCGGACAAGAGACCCAGTACTTC. It translates to CASSVGIAGGQETQYF.

The J gene is TRBJ2-5, the V gene TRBV5-1; D is possibly TRBD2 (5 bases). This CDR3 region has 14 residues. V lost 7 bases, J lost 5 bases, and 18 bases lay in between. Germline V gene data show CDR1 as SGHRS and CDR2 as YFSETQ. The CDR3 nucleotides are TGCGCCAGCCGGTGGGAACAGCCGGGGGAGACCCAGTACTTC. This codes for CASRWEQPGETQYF.

This clone was recorded a few times. Other DNA sequences in this sample translate to the same CDR3. This chain connects TRBV14 to TRBJ2-3; D gene uncertain. Germline V gives CDR1 SGHDN, CDR2 FVKESK. This CDR3 is built from 13 residues. With 0 bases removed from V and 4 bases from J, the gap between germline ends came to 5 bases. The CDR3 sequence: CASSQDLADTQYF. The CDR3 nucleotides read TGTGCCAGCAGCCAAGACCTAGCAGATACGCAGTATTTT.

The chain joins TRBV7-9 to TRBJ1-5, with 7 positions matching TRBD1. V was pared by 11 bases and J by 1 base, with 11 bases of the junction left unmatched. The CDR3 is made up of 15 amino acids. The V gene's germline CDR1 is SEHNR and CDR2 FQNEAQ (reference sequence). In DNA, the CDR3 is TGTGCCGTTGGCCAGACAGGGAACAGCAATCAGCCCCAGCATTTT. Translating it yields CAVGQTGNSNQPQHF.

The rearrangement uses TRBV24-1 and TRBJ2-2; D is unclear. Trimming stripped 1 base from V and 5 bases from J, with 4 bases between. The CDR3 consists of 13 residues. CDR1 is KGHDR and CDR2 is SFDVKD in the germline V gene. As DNA, the CDR3 is TGTGCCACCAGTGATTTCAGGACCGGGGAGCTGTTTTTT. It translates to CATSDFRTGELFF.

The chain couples TRBV11-2 to TRBJ2-7, with D possibly matching TRBD1 (6 bases). The V gene's germline CDR1 is SGHAT and CDR2 FQNNGV. CDR3 length equals 16 residues. V dropped 1 base and J dropped 5 bases, with 18 bases sitting between them. The CDR3, as DNA: TGTGCCAGCAGCTTAGTAAGGATGGACAGCATGGACGAGCAGTACTTC. This translates into CASSLVRMDSMDEQYF.

The J gene is TRBJ1-1, the V gene TRBV5-1, with D maybe TRBD1 (6 bases). The length of the CDR3 is 14 residues. CDR1 and CDR2 (germline): SGHRS, YFSETQ. The germline V and J ends were trimmed by 2 bases and 1 base, with 9 bases remaining between them. Here the CDR3 DNA reads TGCGCCAGCAGCTTTGGGACACCGAACACTGAAGCTTTCTTT. Protein: CASSFGTPNTEAFF.

The gene calls are TRBV5-5 and TRBJ1-2; D might be TRBD1 (5 bases). Germline CDR1 and CDR2: SGHKS and YYEKEE (reference sequence). CDR3 length: 15 amino acids. V dropped 2 bases and J dropped 3 bases, with 14 bases sitting between them. CDR3 protein: CASSFSPGGDYGYTF. The CDR3 DNA is TGTGCCAGCAGCTTCTCCCCCGGGGGAGACTATGGCTACACCTTC.

J is TRBJ2-1 and V is TRBV10-3; 12 bases fit TRBD2. Germline CDR1 ENHRY, CDR2 SYGVKD. CDR3 size: 16 residues. Germline trimming cut 4 bases from V and 4 bases from J; bases unmatched to any gene: 5. CDR3 region: CAISARTSGTYNEQFF. The CDR3 DNA reads TGTGCCATCAGTGCCAGGACTAGCGGGACATACAATGAGCAGTTCTTC.

The chain is built from TRBV11-3 and TRBJ2-1; possibly TRBD1 for D (6 bases). V was pared by 1 base and J by 7 bases, with 8 bases between. This CDR3 spans 13 amino acids. Germline CDR1 SGHNT, CDR2 YENEEA. CDR3 in DNA: TGTGCCAGCAGCTTAGTTCAGGGGAATGAGCAGTTCTTC. It translates to CASSLVQGNEQFF.

The J gene is TRBJ2-7, the V gene TRBV4-1; no clear D gene. V was trimmed by 2 bases and J by 3 bases, leaving 2 bases between them. There are 11 residues in the CDR3. Germline V gene data show CDR1 as MGHRA and CDR2 as YSYEKL. CDR3 region: CASSQHYEQYF. The CDR3, as DNA: TGCGCCAGCAGCCAACACTACGAGCAGTACTTC.

V is TRBV5-1 and J is TRBJ1-1; D is possibly TRBD1 (5 bases). This CDR3 comprises 15 residues. V dropped 2 bases and J dropped 0 bases, with 11 bases sitting between them. Per the germline V gene, CDR1 is SGHRS and CDR2 is YFSETQ. CDR3 residues: CASSFQGTLNTEAFF. In DNA form, the CDR3 reads TGCGCCAGCAGCTTTCAGGGCACCCTGAACACTGAAGCTTTCTTT. The complete variable domain, with remaining parts taken from reference TRBV5-1 and TRBJ1-1, reads KAGVTQTPRYLIKTRGQQVTLSCSPISGHRSVSWYQQTPGQGLQFLFEYFSETQRNKGNFPGRFSGRQFSNSRSEMNVSTLELGDSALYLCASSFQGTLNTEAFFGQGTRLTVV.

The V gene is TRBV7-6, the J gene TRBJ1-3; unclear D gene. The ends were cut back, 5 bases at V and 0 bases at J, with 14 bases in the middle. Germline V gives CDR1 SGHVS, CDR2 FNYEAQ. This CDR3 has 16 residues. CDR3 sequence (DNA): TGTGCCAGCAGCCCCGGCAGGACTTTCTCTGGAAACACCATATATTTT. It is translated as CASSPGRTFSGNTIYF.

The genes are TRBV25-1 and TRBJ1-1; a possible D gene is TRBD1 (6 bases). V was clipped by 6 bases and J by 5 bases, with 19 bases between them. Germline V gene sequence: CDR1 MGHDK, CDR2 SYGVNS. This CDR3 contains 15 residues. The CDR3 bases are TGTGCCAGCAGACCTGGGGGCTCCCGGGGAACTGAAGCTTTCTTT. This translates into CASRPGGSRGTEAFF.

The J gene is TRBJ1-2, the V gene TRBV19; D possibly corresponds to TRBD1 (6 bases). The germline V and J ends were trimmed by 7 bases and 8 bases, with 17 bases remaining between them. Germline lookup yields CDR1 LNHDA and CDR2 SQIVND (reference sequence). The CDR3 spans 13 residues. CDR3 sequence reads: CASKEGHRLGYTF. CDR3 DNA: TGTGCCAGTAAAGAGGGACACCGCTTAGGCTACACCTTC.

V usage is TRBV29-1 and J usage is TRBJ2-1; possibly TRBD2 for D (5 bases). V lost 1 base and J lost 6, with 13 bases in between. Germline V gene sequence: CDR1 SQVTM, CDR2 ANQGSEA. CDR3 size: 14 residues. The CDR3, as DNA: TGCAGCGTTGAAGGGGAGCCCCGGAGCAATGAGCAGTTCTTC. Its translation: CSVEGEPRSNEQFF.

Only one count was recorded for this clone. The chain combines TRBV6-5 with TRBJ1-2, with D maybe TRBD1 (6 bases). V dropped 2 bases and J dropped 8 bases, with 15 bases sitting between them. The CDR3 is made up of 14 amino acids. Germline CDR1 MNHEY, CDR2 SVGAGI. CDR3 amino acids: CASSYLGGGGGYTF. CDR3 nucleotides: TGTGCCAGCAGTTACCTCGGCGGGGGGGGCGGCTACACCTTC.

V is TRBV7-6 and J is TRBJ1-4; D remains unclear. V dropped 0 bases and J dropped 5 bases, with 4 bases sitting between them. Per the germline V gene, CDR1 is SGHVS and CDR2 is FNYEAQ. This CDR3 spans 13 amino acids. The CDR3 DNA sequence: TGTGCCAGCAGCTTAGCAGAGAATGAAAAACTGTTTTTT. The encoded protein is CASSLAENEKLFF.

The J gene is TRBJ1-4, the V gene TRBV19, with D unresolved. Trimming took 7 bases from V and 7 from J, leaving 13 bases between them. The CDR3 covers 13 residues. Germline CDR1 reads LNHDA; CDR2 reads SQIVND (reference sequence). CDR3 nucleotides: TGTGCCAGTACCCCGGGAGGGCGTGAAAAACTGTTTTTT. Translation: CASTPGGREKLFF.

The V and J genes are TRBV5-6 and TRBJ1-2; 7 bases line up with TRBD1. V lost 2 bases and J lost 7; bases outside the gene matches: 11. The CDR3 spans 15 residues. Germline CDR1 SGHDT, CDR2 YYEEEE. The CDR3 spells CASSFNNRGGRGYTF. The CDR3, as DNA: TGTGCCAGCAGCTTCAACAACAGGGGAGGCCGTGGCTACACCTTC. Drawing the rest from reference TRBV5-6 and TRBJ1-2, the complete variable domain is DAGVTQSPTHLIKTRGQQVTLRCSPKSGHDTVSWYQQALGQGPQFIFQYYEEEERQRGNFPDRFSGHQFPNYSSELNVNALLLGDSALYLCASSFNNRGGRGYTFGSGTRLTVV.

This rearrangement joins TRBV5-1 to TRBJ1-2, with D unclear. Trimming took 3 bases from V and 5 from J, leaving 17 bases between them. The CDR3 has 15 residues. Germline lookup yields CDR1 SGHRS and CDR2 YFSETQ. CDR3 region: CASSWNSLSSYGYTF. CDR3 coding DNA: TGCGCCAGCAGCTGGAACAGTCTGAGTTCGTATGGCTACACCTTC.

This chain joins TRBV5-1 and TRBJ1-3; TRBD1 aligns across 7 bases. With 4 bases clipped from V and 3 bases from J, the junction kept 7 bases outside the gene matches. Germline CDR1 and CDR2: SGHRS and YFSETQ. The CDR3 extends over 15 amino acids. The CDR3 loop is CASSPEGAVGNTIYF. The CDR3 bases are TGCGCCAGCAGCCCGGAGGGGGCAGTTGGAAACACCATATATTTT.

The chain couples TRBV5-4 to TRBJ2-4; 9 positions agree with TRBD1. The CDR3 is 15 residues long. From germline, CDR1 is SGHNT and CDR2 YYREEE (reference sequence). V lost 1 base, J lost 7 bases, and 6 bases stayed unmatched. CDR3 DNA sequence: TGTGCCAGCAGCTTGCAGGGACAGGGTCGGAACATTCAGTACTTC. Amino acids: CASSLQGQGRNIQYF.

The chain combines TRBV11-2 with TRBJ2-4; D is uncertain. Germline CDR1 SGHAT, CDR2 FQNNGV. The CDR3 runs to 13 residues. V was trimmed by 0 bases and J by 11 bases, leaving 11 bases between them. The CDR3 is CASSLDLQDVQYF. CDR3 bases: TGTGCCAGCAGCTTAGATTTACAAGATGTTCAGTACTTC.